The 26 T cell receptor beta chains presented below share a single source sample, sequenced in a study of early T cells in non-severe SARS-CoV-2 infection. Via MiXCR, TCRdb re-called the 5' RACE reads, giving one row per CDR3 protein. The sample lists around 52,000 distinct CDR3 sequences, around a tenth occurring once. Sequenced material: whole blood. These receptors originate from an adult who was a healthcare worker with PCR-confirmed SARS-CoV-2 infection or an uninfected control (not recorded which).

The sample holds many counts of this clonotype. The V call is TRBV28, the J call TRBJ2-5, with D hard to call. V shed 4 bases and J shed 5 bases, with 8 bases lying between them. The CDR3 sequence is 12 residues long. The V gene's germline CDR1 is MDHEN and CDR2 SYDVKM. CDR3 coding DNA: TGTGCCAGCAGTTCCCCAAGGGAGACCCAGTACTTC. Translating gives CASSSPRETQYF.

This clonotype was recorded many times. The chain employs TRBV21-1 and TRBJ2-7; the D call in the table, TRBD1, was not verified against the DNA. TRBV21-1 is a documented pseudogene. The CDR3 is made up of 16 amino acids. The CDR3 sequence is CASSPRLFGVVHEQYF. The CDR3 DNA reads as TGTGCCAGCAGCCCAAGGCTCTTTGGGGTTGTCCACGAGCAGTACTTC.

About this clonotype: A read error may account for a junction end that differs from germline. The rearrangement uses TRBV7-7 and TRBJ2-1, with 14 bases lining up with TRBD2. CDR3 length: 15 amino acids. The germline V gene encodes CDR1 SSHAT and CDR2 FNYEAQ (reference sequence). The CDR3 DNA follows: TGTGCTAGCAGCCGGGGACTAGCGGGGGAGGGTGAGCAGTTCTTC. Protein: CASSRGLAGEGEQFF. The full variable domain, rest sourced from reference TRBV7-7 and TRBJ2-1, is GAGVSQSPRYKVTKRGQDVTLRCDPISSHATLYWYQQALGQGPEFLTYFNYEAQPDKSGLPSDRFSAERPEGSISTLTIQRTEQRDSAMYRCASSRGLAGEGEQFFGPGTRLTVL.

This clonotype was detected a few times. The chain has TRBV6-5 and TRBJ1-1; TRBD1 is a possible D gene (6 bases). V shed 7 bases and J shed 5 bases, with 11 bases lying between them. This CDR3 comprises 12 residues. The germline gives CDR1 MNHEY, CDR2 SVGAGI. The CDR3 here is CASTGGPTEAFF. CDR3 nucleotides: TGTGCCAGCACGGGGGGCCCTACTGAAGCTTTCTTT.

This clonotype has a single count. Germline and junction disagree at one end, which may indicate a read error. V is TRBV30 and J is TRBJ1-2, with a weak D call TRBD1 (6 bases). The CDR3 totals 12 residues. Germline CDR1 and CDR2: GTSNPN and SVGIG (reference sequence). CDR3 in DNA: TGTGTCTGGAGCCGGACAGCAAATGGCTACACCTTC. As protein: CVWSRTANGYTF.

This clonotype was detected ten times or more. The rearrangement joins TRBV11-2 to TRBJ2-7; tentative D call: TRBD1 (6 bases). The V end lost 3 bases, the J end lost 0 bases, and 9 bases lay between the germline ends. CDR3 length equals 14 residues. From germline, CDR1 is SGHAT and CDR2 FQNNGV. The CDR3 spells CASSFVQGSYEQYF. The CDR3 DNA follows: TGTGCCAGCAGCTTTGTACAGGGCTCCTACGAGCAGTACTTC.

The chain joins TRBV7-2 to TRBJ2-7, with a weak D call TRBD1 (6 bases). Trimming removed 1 base from V and 7 bases from J, with 17 bases in between. The V gene's germline CDR1 is SGHTA and CDR2 FQGNSA. The CDR3 runs to 15 residues. The CDR3 loop is CASSLDRTAVWEQYF. The CDR3 DNA reads as TGTGCCAGCAGCTTAGACCGGACAGCGGTGTGGGAGCAGTACTTC.

The V gene is TRBV6-5, the J gene TRBJ2-7; D not certain. V dropped 0 bases and J dropped 0 bases, with 6 bases sitting between them. The CDR3 consists of 14 residues. In germline, CDR1 is MNHEY, CDR2 SVGAGI. DNA of the CDR3: TGTGCCAGCAGTTACTCCCCTAGCTCCTACGAGCAGTACTTC. It specifies CASSYSPSSYEQYF.

The V and J genes are TRBV4-1 and TRBJ2-7; TRBD2 matches at 9 bases. The CDR3 consists of 18 residues. Germline-derived CDR1 and CDR2 are MGHRA and YSYEKL. Trimming removed 1 base from V and 3 bases from J; junction bases left unmatched: 13. The CDR3 sequence: CASSQVETSGATLYEQYF. The DNA for the CDR3 is TGCGCCAGCAGCCAAGTCGAGACTAGCGGAGCTACCCTCTACGAGCAGTACTTC.

This clonotype appeared many times. The rearrangement uses TRBV18 and TRBJ2-2; D unclear. V dropped 3 bases and J dropped 3 bases, with 2 bases sitting between them. CDR1 and CDR2 (germline): KGHSH, LQKENI. CDR3 length: 12 amino acids. The CDR3 spells CASSPDTGELFF. The CDR3 nucleotides are TGTGCCAGCTCACCCGACACCGGGGAGCTGTTTTTT.

The chain employs TRBV29-1 and TRBJ2-5; TRBD2 is a possible D gene (5 bases). CDR1 is SQVTM and CDR2 is ANQGSEA in the germline V gene. The V and J ends lost 4 bases and 0 bases respectively, with 12 bases between them. This CDR3 contains 14 residues. This CDR3 is CSVVNSEYQETQYF. As DNA, the CDR3 is TGCAGCGTTGTTAATAGCGAGTACCAAGAGACCCAGTACTTC.

The chain combines TRBV5-1 with TRBJ2-5; 7 bases are shared with TRBD1. Losses at the gene ends were 3 bases for V and 5 bases for J; bases not matched to a gene: 10. Germline V CDR1 and CDR2: SGHRS, YFSETQ. The CDR3 sequence is 15 residues long. The CDR3 region is CASSSDRASWETQYF. The CDR3 region has the DNA TGCGCCAGCAGCTCCGACAGGGCTTCGTGGGAGACCCAGTACTTC. The full variable domain, with the rest looked up from reference TRBV5-1 and TRBJ2-5, is KAGVTQTPRYLIKTRGQQVTLSCSPISGHRSVSWYQQTPGQGLQFLFEYFSETQRNKGNFPGRFSGRQFSNSRSEMNVSTLELGDSALYLCASSSDRASWETQYFGPGTRLLVL.

This clonotype was detected ten times or more. V is TRBV15 and J is TRBJ2-7; TRBD1 might be the D (5 bases). Trimming shortened V by 1 base and J by 2 bases, and 6 bases separated the two germline ends. Germline V lookup: CDR1 LNHNV, CDR2 YYDKDF (reference sequence). This CDR3 has 13 residues. The CDR3 DNA is TGTGCCACCAGCAGAGGACAGCCCTACGAGCAGTACTTC. It encodes CATSRGQPYEQYF.

The chain carries TRBV12-3 or TRBV12-4 and TRBJ2-3, with 10 bases fitting TRBD2. Trimming took 4 bases from V and 4 from J; bases not matched to a gene: 5. This CDR3 is built from 15 residues. The CDR3 loop reads CASSSSGGVADTQYF. CDR3 DNA sequence: TGTGCCAGCAGTTCCAGCGGGGGGGTCGCAGATACGCAGTATTTT.

V usage is TRBV5-1 and J usage is TRBJ2-5, with D unresolved. The CDR3 runs 13 residues. V was shortened by 4 bases and J by 5 bases, with 12 bases between the two germline ends. Looked up from germline, CDR1 is SGHRS and CDR2 is YFSETQ. The CDR3: CASSPRTGETQYF. Written as DNA, the CDR3 is TGCGCCAGCAGCCCCCGGACCGGGGAGACCCAGTACTTC.

The chain carries TRBV10-3 and TRBJ2-3, with no clear D. Per the germline V gene, CDR1 is ENHRY and CDR2 is SYGVKD. V was pared by 10 bases and J by 6 bases, with 17 bases between. The CDR3 consists of 13 residues. The CDR3 sequence is CATTDLPGDTQYF. The CDR3 DNA sequence: TGTGCCACGACGGACCTCCCCGGGGATACGCAGTATTTT.

This clonotype was detected only a few times. The chain links TRBV19 to TRBJ2-7; perhaps D is TRBD1 or TRBD2 (5 bases each). Trimming shortened V by 4 bases and J by 3 bases, and 16 bases separated the two germline ends. The CDR3 is 15 amino acids. CDR1 is LNHDA, CDR2 SQIVND, per germline (reference sequence). The CDR3 DNA reads TGTGCCAGTAGTAAGGGGACCCTCTTATACTACGAGCAGTACTTC. Encoded protein: CASSKGTLLYYEQYF.

The chain carries TRBV3-1 and TRBJ1-1; 10 positions agree with TRBD1. From germline, CDR1 is LGHDT and CDR2 YNNKEL (reference sequence). The trim removed 4 bases at V and 5 bases at J, leaving 16 bases unmatched. The CDR3 extends over 18 amino acids. The CDR3 nucleotides are TGTGCCAGCAGCCCGATTGGCGGGACAGGGGTAGGGGAGACTGAAGCTTTCTTT. Encoded protein: CASSPIGGTGVGETEAFF. Full variable domain (rest looked up from reference TRBV3-1 and TRBJ1-1): DTAVSQTPKYLVTQMGNDKSIKCEQNLGHDTMYWYKQDSKKFLKIMFSYNNKELIINETVPNRFSPKSPDKAHLNLHINSLELGDSAVYFCASSPIGGTGVGETEAFFGQGTRLTVV.

Ten or more counts support this clonotype. The V gene is TRBV28, the J gene TRBJ1-1; TRBD1 might be the D (6 bases). CDR1 is MDHEN, CDR2 SYDVKM, per germline. CDR3 length: 17 residues. Trimming removed 4 bases at V and 2 bases at J, with 20 bases between. The CDR3 region has the DNA TGTGCCAGCAGTTCCATGGAGGGGGACAACATAAACACTGAAGCTTTCTTT. Its translation is CASSSMEGDNINTEAFF.

This clonotype was detected only a few times. V is TRBV10-2 and J is TRBJ1-1; no definite D call. CDR3 length: 12 residues. The germline CDR1 and CDR2 sequences are WSHSY and SAAADI. Trimming pared 0 bases from V and 5 bases from J, leaving 4 bases between. The CDR3 protein is CASSESGTEAFF. The DNA for the CDR3 is TGCGCCAGCAGTGAGTCCGGGACTGAAGCTTTCTTT.

This CDR3 reads CASSEAGTGRQYF. The CDR3 DNA is TGTGCCAGCAGTGAAGCGGGGACGGGAAGACAGTACTTC. The gene calls are TRBV6-1 and TRBJ2-7; D may be TRBD1 or TRBD2 (5 bases each). The CDR3 is made up of 13 amino acids. Per germline, CDR1 MNHNS and CDR2 SASEGT. V lost 0 bases and J lost 10, with 13 bases in between.

This clonotype was seen many times. The chain's CDR3 is CASSHVPPGQPQHF. Here the CDR3 DNA reads TGCGCCAGCAGCCATGTACCCCCCGGTCAGCCCCAGCATTTT. The J gene is TRBJ1-5, the V gene TRBV4-1; the D is unclear. V dropped 3 bases and J dropped 6 bases, with 12 bases sitting between them. Germline V gene sequence: CDR1 MGHRA, CDR2 YSYEKL. This CDR3 has 14 residues.

The sample holds a few counts of this clonotype. The chain employs TRBV5-5 and TRBJ1-1; D call uncertain. V lost 3 bases and J lost 1, with 10 bases in between. This CDR3 is 14 amino acids long. CDR1 and CDR2 from the germline V gene are SGHKS and YYEKEE (reference sequence). As DNA, the CDR3 is TGTGCCAGCAGCTCGGATACGGAGAACACTGAAGCTTTCTTT. This gives the protein CASSSDTENTEAFF.

The sample holds a few counts of this clonotype. The V and J genes are TRBV15 and TRBJ2-1; D perhaps matches TRBD2 (5 bases). CDR1 and CDR2 from the germline V gene are LNHNV and YYDKDF (reference sequence). The V end was cut by 0 bases, the J end by 9 bases, with 9 bases between. The CDR3 covers 13 residues. CDR3 loop: CATSRDRGSEQFF. DNA of the CDR3: TGTGCCACCAGCAGAGATCGGGGTAGTGAGCAGTTCTTC. Supplemented by reference TRBV15 and TRBJ2-1, the full variable domain reads DAMVIQNPRYQVTQFGKPVTLSCSQTLNHNVMYWYQQKSSQAPKLLFHYYDKDFNNEADTPDNFQSRRPNTSFCFLDIRSPGLGDTAMYLCATSRDRGSEQFFGPGTRLTVL.

This clonotype was recorded many times. The V gene is TRBV5-4, the J gene TRBJ2-7, with 8 bases identical to TRBD1. CDR1 SGHNT and CDR2 YYREEE come from the germline V gene (reference sequence). Trimming removed 4 bases from V and 5 bases from J; junction bases left unmatched: 14. CDR3 length: 16 residues. This chain's CDR3 is CASSPQGQARRDEQYF. The CDR3 DNA reads TGTGCCAGCAGCCCCCAGGGACAGGCCCGCCGAGACGAGCAGTACTTC.

This clonotype turned up a few times. The chain links TRBV18 to TRBJ2-5; D is ambiguous. V lost 0 bases to trimming and J lost 2 bases, with 10 bases between them. Looked up from germline, CDR1 is KGHSH and CDR2 is LQKENI. The CDR3 contains 15 residues. CDR3 region: CASSPPMADQETQYF. Here the CDR3 DNA reads TGTGCCAGCTCACCACCGATGGCGGATCAAGAGACCCAGTACTTC.